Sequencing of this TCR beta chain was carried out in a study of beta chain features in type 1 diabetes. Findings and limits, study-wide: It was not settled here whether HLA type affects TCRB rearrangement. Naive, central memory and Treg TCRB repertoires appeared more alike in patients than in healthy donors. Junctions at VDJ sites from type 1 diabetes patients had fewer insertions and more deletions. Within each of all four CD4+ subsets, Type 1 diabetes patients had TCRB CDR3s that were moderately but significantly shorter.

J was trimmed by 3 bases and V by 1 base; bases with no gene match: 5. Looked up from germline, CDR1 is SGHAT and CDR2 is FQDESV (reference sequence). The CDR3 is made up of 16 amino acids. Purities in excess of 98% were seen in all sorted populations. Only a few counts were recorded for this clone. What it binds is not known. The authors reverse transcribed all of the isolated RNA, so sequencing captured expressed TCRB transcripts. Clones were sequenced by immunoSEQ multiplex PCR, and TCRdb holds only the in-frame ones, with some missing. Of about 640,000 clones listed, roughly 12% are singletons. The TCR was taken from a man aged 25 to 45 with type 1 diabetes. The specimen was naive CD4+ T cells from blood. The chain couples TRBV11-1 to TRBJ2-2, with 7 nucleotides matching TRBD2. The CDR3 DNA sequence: TGTGCCAGCAGCTTAGGGGAGGGGCGCGACACCGGGGAGCTGTTTTTT. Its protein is CASSLGEGRDTGELFF.